This paragraph reports one T cell receptor (beta chain). This sample was included in a study of T cell responses to AZD1222 COVID-19 vaccine. Overall study context: Whether given at about 4 or about 12 weeks, second doses were pooled.

CDR3 length: 12 amino acids. Germline V gene lookup returns CDR1 LNHDA and CDR2 SQIVND (reference sequence). Trimming removed 8 bases at V and 4 bases at J, with 9 bases between. Some clones are missing from TCRdb's copy, which holds only in-frame ones; the method was immunoSEQ multiplex PCR. The sample carries some 100,000 clones, approximately 87% recorded once. This sequence joins TRBV19 and TRBJ1-3; D ambiguous. The TCR originated in an adult in good health. Here the sequenced sample was peripheral blood, taken on day 0 of AZD1222 vaccination. The CDR3 region has the DNA TGTGCCAGTCTTGCCCCGGGAAACACCATATATTTT. It translates to CASLAPGNTIYF. The full variable domain, its missing parts supplied by reference TRBV19 and TRBJ1-3, is DGGITQSPKYLFRKEGQNVTLSCEQNLNHDAMYWYRQDPGQGLRLIYYSQIVNDFQKGDIAEGYSVSREKKESFPLTVTSAQKNPTAFYLCASLAPGNTIYFGEGSWLTVV.